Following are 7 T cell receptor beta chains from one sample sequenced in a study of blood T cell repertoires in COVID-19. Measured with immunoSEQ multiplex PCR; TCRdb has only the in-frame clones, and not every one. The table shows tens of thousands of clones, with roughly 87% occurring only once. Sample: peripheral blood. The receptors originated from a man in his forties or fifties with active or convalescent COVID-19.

The CDR3 coding sequence is TGTGCCAGCAGCCCGTGGACTAGCGGGAGTGGGGCAGATACGCAGTATTTT. Protein sequence: CASSPWTSGSGADTQYF. The chain uses TRBV14 and TRBJ2-3, with TRBD2 matching 13 bases. CDR1 is SGHDN and CDR2 is FVKESK in the germline V gene. The CDR3 consists of 17 residues. The trim removed 4 bases at V and 4 bases at J, leaving 8 bases unmatched.

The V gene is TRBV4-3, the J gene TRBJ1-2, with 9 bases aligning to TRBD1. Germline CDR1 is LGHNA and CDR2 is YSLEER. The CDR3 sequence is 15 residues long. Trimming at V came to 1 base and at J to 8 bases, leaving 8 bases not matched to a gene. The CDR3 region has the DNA TGCGCCAGCAGCCAAGCGGAGGACAGGGGCGGGGGCTACACCTTC. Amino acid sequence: CASSQAEDRGGGYTF.

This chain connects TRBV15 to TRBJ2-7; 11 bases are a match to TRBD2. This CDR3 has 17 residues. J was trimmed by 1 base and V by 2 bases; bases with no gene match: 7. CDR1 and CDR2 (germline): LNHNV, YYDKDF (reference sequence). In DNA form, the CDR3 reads TGTGCCACCAGCAGATCCCCACTAGCGGGAGAGTCCTACGAGCAGTACTTC. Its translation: CATSRSPLAGESYEQYF.

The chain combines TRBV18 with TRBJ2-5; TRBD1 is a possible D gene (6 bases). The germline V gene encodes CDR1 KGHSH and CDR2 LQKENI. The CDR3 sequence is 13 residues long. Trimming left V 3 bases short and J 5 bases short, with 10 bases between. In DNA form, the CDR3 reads TGTGCCAGCTCACCGGGACATTGGGAGACCCAGTACTTC. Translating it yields CASSPGHWETQYF.

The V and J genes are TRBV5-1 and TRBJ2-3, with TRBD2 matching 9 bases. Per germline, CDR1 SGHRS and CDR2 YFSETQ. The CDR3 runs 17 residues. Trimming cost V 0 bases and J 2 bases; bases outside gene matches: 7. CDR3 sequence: CASSLVRLAEITDTQYF. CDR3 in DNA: TGCGCCAGCAGCTTGGTTCGACTAGCGGAAATCACAGATACGCAGTATTTT.

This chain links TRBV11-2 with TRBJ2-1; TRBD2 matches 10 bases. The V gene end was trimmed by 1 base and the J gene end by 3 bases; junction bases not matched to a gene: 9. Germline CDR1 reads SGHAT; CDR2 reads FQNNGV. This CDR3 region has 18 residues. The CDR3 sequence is CASSLGPRLAGLYNEQFF. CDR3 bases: TGTGCCAGCAGCTTAGGCCCTCGACTAGCGGGCCTCTACAATGAGCAGTTCTTC.

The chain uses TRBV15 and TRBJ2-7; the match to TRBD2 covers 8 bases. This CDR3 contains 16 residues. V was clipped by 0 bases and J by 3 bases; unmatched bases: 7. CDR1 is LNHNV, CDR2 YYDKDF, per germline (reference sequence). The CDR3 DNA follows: TGTGCCACCAGCAGAGATATCGGCGGGGGGCTCTACGAGCAGTACTTC. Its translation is CATSRDIGGGLYEQYF.